This T cell receptor beta chain was observed in a study of blood T cell repertoires in COVID-19. Overall study: Spain, Italy and the United States supplied samples that represented acute and convalescent COVID-19.

The authors' processing: Scientists estimated how many nucleated cells there were by amplifying reference gene primers. Generated by immunoSEQ multiplex PCR, the TCRdb table keeps only in-frame clones and is missing some. That table supplies the V and J calls and clone size; D and trimming were determined from the DNA. The top ten clones hold 5.5% to 6% of a sample with about 55,000 clones, roughly 85% of them seen once. This clone was detected a few times. The material sequenced was peripheral blood. The sequence was collected from a human donor in a cohort sampled during active or convalescent COVID-19.

In nucleotides, the CDR3 is TGTGCCAGCAGCCGGCCAGGGAGCAATCAGCCCCAGCATTTT. Amino acid sequence: CASSRPGSNQPQHF. This chain connects TRBV5-6 to TRBJ1-5; a possible D gene is TRBD1 (5 bases). V was cut by 4 bases and J by 1 base, with 9 bases left in between. Germline V gene lookup returns CDR1 SGHDT and CDR2 YYEEEE. The CDR3 runs to 14 residues.